This TCR beta chain was identified in a study of OX40 agonist ivuxolimab in advanced cancers. Per germline, CDR1 LNHDA and CDR2 SQIVND (reference sequence). The J segment lost 1 base and the V segment lost 5 bases, leaving 4 bases of the junction unmatched. The CDR3 sequence is 14 residues long. Sequencing was performed with immunoSEQ multiplex PCR; in TCRdb, only in-frame clones are kept and a portion is missing. The sample lists about 14,000 clones; approximately 87% were seen once. The chain has TRBV19 and TRBJ1-1; 7 bases fit TRBD1. The receptor's source is an adult with an advanced solid tumor such as melanoma, head and neck, liver or kidney cancer. The material sequenced was CD4+ or CD8+ T cells sorted from blood, taken in a trial of the OX40 agonist ivuxolimab. The CDR3 sequence: CASSPTGANTEAFF. For the CDR3, the DNA is TGTGCCAGTAGTCCCACAGGGGCGAACACTGAAGCTTTCTTT.